This T cell receptor (beta chain) was sequenced in a study of shared clonotypes between healthy human individuals. An assay was performed, and its level was deep. Produced via immunoSEQ multiplex PCR; TCRdb's table is partial and in-frame only. Of millions of clones in the sample, approximately 95% were seen once. Germline CDR1 reads SEHNR; CDR2 reads FQNEAQ (reference sequence). The CDR3 totals 14 residues. V dropped 1 base and J dropped 1 base, with 7 bases sitting between them. The sequenced material came from naive CD4+ T cells from PBMCs. Specified subset: CD45RA+ positively selected. The origin of this receptor is a man aged 18 to 29 in good health. Some clones in this sample may be carry-over from other donors' samples. V is TRBV7-9 and J is TRBJ2-5; D gene unclear. CDR3: CASSLVSVQETQYF. CDR3 sequence (DNA): TGTGCCAGCAGCTTAGTCAGCGTCCAAGAGACCCAGTACTTC. The variable domain in full, completed from reference TRBV7-9 and TRBJ2-5, reads DTGVSQNPRHKITKRGQNVTFRCDPISEHNRLYWYRQTLGQGPEFLTYFQNEAQLEKSRLLSDRFSAERPKGSFSTLEIQRTEQGDSAMYLCASSLVSVQETQYFGPGTRLLVL.